A single sample is the source of the 5 T cell receptor beta chains below, sequenced in a study of blood T cell repertoires in COVID-19. Here immunoSEQ multiplex PCR was the method, and the copy in TCRdb shows in-frame clones only, minus some. The table shows 210,000 or so clones, with approximately 90% occurring only once. The sample was peripheral blood. The receptors originated from a woman aged 40 to 55 with acute or convalescent COVID-19.

The chain is built from TRBV4-1 and TRBJ1-4, with D maybe TRBD1 (6 bases). The V end was cut by 3 bases, the J end by 0 bases, with 11 bases between. This CDR3 region has 16 residues. CDR1 MGHRA and CDR2 YSYEKL come from the germline V gene. In DNA form, the CDR3 reads TGCGCCAGCAGCCACCCACCAGGGGCAACTAATGAAAAACTGTTTTTT. Protein sequence: CASSHPPGATNEKLFF.

This clone was observed once. This rearrangement joins TRBV4-2 to TRBJ1-4; D not certain. This CDR3 comprises 14 residues. Deletions cut 3 bases from V and 8 bases from J, with 13 bases between. The V gene's germline CDR1 is LGHNA and CDR2 YNFKEQ. CDR3 in DNA: TGTGCCAGCAGCCAGGGGTCCAGAGGGGAAAAACTGTTTTTT. Amino acids: CASSQGSRGEKLFF.

The chain couples TRBV18 to TRBJ2-5; D is undetermined. CDR1 and CDR2 (germline): KGHSH, LQKENI. This CDR3 has 16 amino acids. The V and J ends lost 3 bases and 5 bases respectively, with 19 bases between them. This chain's CDR3 is CASSPRPEPQWETQYF. The CDR3 DNA reads as TGTGCCAGCTCACCGAGGCCGGAACCTCAGTGGGAGACCCAGTACTTC. Full variable domain (outside the CDR3, taken from reference TRBV18 and TRBJ2-5): NAGVMQNPRHLVRRRGQEARLRCSPMKGHSHVYWYRQLPEEGLKFMVYLQKENIIDESGMPKERFSAEFPKEGPSILRIQQVVRGDSAAYFCASSPRPEPQWETQYFGPGTRLLVL.

This clone was counted once. V usage is TRBV7-8 and J usage is TRBJ2-1, with TRBD2 as a possible D gene (6 bases). Germline CDR1 and CDR2: SGHVS and FQNEAQ. The V end was cut by 5 bases, the J end by 0 bases, with 11 bases between. The CDR3 extends over 15 amino acids. CDR3 protein: CASSIREISYNEQFF. The DNA of the CDR3 is TGTGCCAGCAGCATCCGGGAGATCTCCTACAATGAGCAGTTCTTC.

The genes are TRBV1 and TRBJ1-3; TRBD1, the table's D call, lacks a check against the DNA. TRBV1 is shown as a pseudogene. This CDR3 region has 13 residues. CDR3 region: CTSLQSSGNTIYF. CDR3 in DNA: TGCACCAGCTTACAGAGCTCTGGAAACACCATATATTTT.